This record looks at one T cell receptor (beta chain) sequence and its context. In germline, CDR1 is MDHEN, CDR2 SYDVKM. This CDR3 has 14 amino acids. After removal of 6 bases from V and 0 bases from J, the junction contained 3 bases not matched to a gene. This entry belongs to a study of shared clonotypes between healthy human individuals. TCRdb's table, derived via immunoSEQ multiplex PCR, lists solely in-frame clones and lacks some. The sample includes more than 900,000 clones, about 80% of them seen just once. Sequenced input: memory CD4+ T cells from PBMCs. Regarding subset: CD45RA-negative fraction. This rearrangement joins TRBV28 to TRBJ2-3, with 7 bases lining up with TRBD1. This clonotype originated in a man younger than 35 in good health. Some clones in this sample may be carry-over from other donors' samples. In DNA form, the CDR3 reads TGTGCCAGCAGCGAGGGGGCCAGCACAGATACGCAGTATTTT. It specifies CASSEGASTDTQYF.